This passage covers 25 T cell receptor beta chains from one sample sequenced in a study of Ad26.COV2.S vaccination and SARS-CoV-2 variants (dated by TCRdb to 2020 to 2023). The treatment or condition label, read with the paper, signifies: about 20 received Ad26.COV2.S at low or high dose, single or two shots; about five received placebo; per-sample allocation not given. For vaccine and placebo recipients, repertoires were sequenced using samples collected on day 63 after the first injection. The library was prepared using the immunoSEQ multiplex PCR assay. Held by TCRdb, this immuneACCESS table contains in-frame sequences only and omits some clones. Under half of the omission traces to an unresolved V gene where checked; the cause of the rest is unknown. The sample has around 300,000 clones on record, about 87% of them singletons. Around 6.4% of the sample lies in the top ten. The source was peripheral blood, collected in a trial of Ad26.COV2.S vaccine versus placebo. These receptors were collected from a person between 18 and 65 years old who received the Ad26.COV2.S COVID-19 vaccine or a placebo.

The chain is built from TRBV6-2 or TRBV6-3 and TRBJ1-1; D gene uncertain. Per the germline V gene, CDR1 is MNHEY and CDR2 is SVGEGT. The ends were cut back, 2 bases at V and 8 bases at J, with 9 bases in the middle. This CDR3 has 12 amino acids. CDR3 sequence (DNA): TGTGCCAGCAGTTACCCGCAGCGCGAAGCTTTCTTT. It codes for CASSYPQREAFF.

V is TRBV3-1 (or the pseudogene TRBV3-2) and J is TRBJ1-3; D call uncertain. Trimming removed 4 bases from V and 3 bases from J, with 10 bases in between. This CDR3 spans 14 amino acids. Germline V CDR1 and CDR2: LGHDT, YNNKEL (reference sequence). The CDR3 DNA reads TGTGCCAGCAGCCCGTTTAGGGTTGGAAACACCATATATTTT. Amino acids: CASSPFRVGNTIYF.

With regard to this clone: Germline and junction disagree at one end, which may indicate a read error. This chain's CDR3 is CASSFQTGPGKLFF. DNA for the CDR3: TGTGCCAGCAGCTTTCAGACAGGCCCCGGGAAGCTGTTTTTT. This chain connects TRBV11-3 to TRBJ2-2; D is perhaps TRBD1 (6 bases). In germline, CDR1 is SGHNT, CDR2 YENEEA. This CDR3 has 14 residues.

The genes are TRBV27 and TRBJ1-2; D is undetermined. The CDR3 sequence is 14 residues long. CDR1 and CDR2 (germline): MNHEY, SMNVEV (reference sequence). The V end was cut by 5 bases, the J end by 4 bases, with 14 bases between. CDR3: CASSPREVSYGYTF. CDR3 sequence (DNA): TGTGCCAGCAGTCCGCGGGAGGTGTCCTATGGCTACACCTTC.

The V and J genes are TRBV7-3 and TRBJ2-5, with 9 nucleotides matching TRBD2. The V segment lost 4 bases and the J segment 4 bases; nucleotides outside the gene matches: 7. Looked up from germline, CDR1 is SGHTA and CDR2 is FQGTGA. The CDR3 runs to 15 residues. CDR3 sequence: CASSSAGGPGETQYF. The CDR3 region has the DNA TGTGCCAGCAGCTCCGCGGGAGGGCCAGGAGAGACCCAGTACTTC. The full variable domain, with the rest looked up from reference TRBV7-3 and TRBJ2-5, is GAGVSQTPSNKVTEKGKYVELRCDPISGHTALYWYRQSLGQGPEFLIYFQGTGAADDSGLPNDRFFAVRPEGSVSTLKIQRTERGDSAVYLCASSSAGGPGETQYFGPGTRLLVL.

The rearrangement links TRBV5-4 to TRBJ2-7, with TRBD2 matching over 10 bases. This CDR3 region has 16 residues. Germline V gives CDR1 SGHNT, CDR2 YYREEE (reference sequence). Trimming at V came to 4 bases and at J to 0 bases, leaving 7 bases not matched to a gene. The CDR3 here is CASSPRTSGNSYEQYF. The CDR3 DNA sequence: TGTGCCAGCAGCCCCCGGACTAGCGGAAACTCCTACGAGCAGTACTTC.

This chain connects TRBV3-1 (or the pseudogene TRBV3-2) to TRBJ2-1; unclear D gene. Germline V gives CDR1 LGHDT, CDR2 YNNKEL (reference sequence). This CDR3 comprises 16 residues. The V end was cut by 4 bases, the J end by 1 base, with 14 bases between. CDR3 sequence (DNA): TGTGCCAGCAGCCCGCCACGGGCGAGGTCCTACAATGAGCAGTTCTTC. Translated, it gives CASSPPRARSYNEQFF.

The CDR3 bases are TGTGCCAGCAGCTCGAAAAGAGACAGAGTCGCCTACGAGCAGTACTTC. It encodes CASSSKRDRVAYEQYF. The gene calls are TRBV13 and TRBJ2-7; a weak D match, TRBD1 (5 bases). The CDR3 runs 16 residues. In germline, CDR1 is PRHDT, CDR2 FYEKMQ (reference sequence). Trimming cost V 4 bases and J 2 bases, with 18 bases left between them.

The genes are TRBV5-4 and TRBJ1-6, with D unresolved. V lost 5 bases, J lost 0 bases, and 15 bases lay in between. The CDR3 length is 17 residues. The germline V gene encodes CDR1 SGHNT and CDR2 YYREEE (reference sequence). The CDR3 region has the DNA TGTGCCAGCAGACGAGGTGGGGAGAGCTCCTATAATTCACCCCTCCACTTT. This encodes CASRRGGESSYNSPLHF. Together with reference TRBV5-4 and TRBJ1-6, the CDR3 gives the full variable domain: ETGVTQSPTHLIKTRGQQVTLRCSSQSGHNTVSWYQQALGQGPQFIFQYYREEENGRGNFPPRFSGLQFPNYSSELNVNALELDDSALYLCASRRGGESSYNSPLHFGNGTRLTVT.

CDR3 bases: TGTGCCAGCAGATCTGAAGGGGCCCAATCAGACGAGCAGTACTTC. This sequence encodes CASRSEGAQSDEQYF. The chain couples TRBV6-6 to TRBJ2-7, with a weak D call TRBD1 (5 bases). Trimming stripped 6 bases from V and 5 bases from J, with 20 bases between. The germline CDR1 and CDR2 sequences are MNHNY and SVGAGI (reference sequence). This CDR3 has 15 amino acids.

In this sample, this clone turned up once. The chain uses TRBV11-2 and TRBJ1-1, with D perhaps matching TRBD1 (5 bases). Trimming removed 1 base from V and 4 bases from J, with 13 bases in between. The CDR3 totals 15 residues. Germline V gene lookup returns CDR1 SGHAT and CDR2 FQNNGV. The CDR3 nucleotides are TGTGCCAGCAGCTTAGTGGGGGGTAGGAGCACTGAAGCTTTCTTT. It translates to CASSLVGGRSTEAFF.

The chain has TRBV9 and TRBJ1-1, with TRBD1 matching 7 bases. Germline CDR1 reads SGDLS; CDR2 reads YYNGEE. Losses at the gene ends were 1 base for V and 5 bases for J; bases not matched to a gene: 14. The CDR3 extends over 17 amino acids. The CDR3 loop is CASSVIPGQTVTTEAFF. The CDR3 DNA follows: TGTGCCAGCAGCGTAATACCGGGACAGACAGTGACAACTGAAGCTTTCTTT.

V and J are TRBV7-2 and TRBJ1-2, with D possibly TRBD1 on 5 matching bases. Germline CDR1 is SGHTA and CDR2 is FQGNSA. This CDR3 contains 14 residues. Trimming left V 3 bases short and J 1 base short, with 9 bases between. The CDR3 DNA is TGTGCCAGCAGCTTGCCAGGGCGTAACTATGGCTACACCTTC. As protein: CASSLPGRNYGYTF. Full variable domain (rest looked up from reference TRBV7-2 and TRBJ1-2): GAGVSQSPSNKVTEKGKDVELRCDPISGHTALYWYRQSLGQGLEFLIYFQGNSAPDKSGLPSDRFSAERTGGSVSTLTIQRTQQEDSAVYLCASSLPGRNYGYTFGSGTRLTVV.

V gene TRBV6-6 combines with J gene TRBJ2-3; 7 nucleotides match TRBD1. CDR1 is MNHNY, CDR2 SVGAGI, per germline (reference sequence). V trimming: 2 bases; J trimming: 12 bases; junction bases outside the gene matches: 11. This CDR3 spans 14 amino acids. The CDR3 is CASSYDLGTEYQYF. Written as DNA, the CDR3 is TGTGCCAGCAGTTACGACCTCGGGACAGAGTATCAGTATTTT.

The chain carries TRBV29-1 and TRBJ2-5; 7 bases align to TRBD1. V gave up 4 bases and J gave up 2 bases; unmatched junction bases: 7. The germline gives CDR1 SQVTM, CDR2 ANQGSEA. The CDR3 is 14 residues long. DNA of the CDR3: TGCAGCGTTGGGGGGTCACAGGGGCAAGAGACCCAGTACTTC. This gives the protein CSVGGSQGQETQYF. Based on the CDR3 plus reference TRBV29-1 and TRBJ2-5, the full variable domain is SAVISQKPSRDICQRGTSLTIQCQVDSQVTMMFWYRQQPGQSLTLIATANQGSEATYESGFVIDKFPISRPNLTFSTLTVSNMSPEDSSIYLCSVGGSQGQETQYFGPGTRLLVL.

The chain combines TRBV29-1 with TRBJ1-4; D unclear. Per the germline V gene, CDR1 is SQVTM and CDR2 is ANQGSEA. V dropped 4 bases and J dropped 8 bases, with 11 bases sitting between them. This CDR3 contains 12 residues. The CDR3 protein is CSVGRPEEKLFF. CDR3 coding DNA: TGCAGCGTTGGGAGGCCCGAGGAAAAACTGTTTTTT.

The J gene is TRBJ1-5, the V gene TRBV28; 9 bases map to TRBD1. J was trimmed by 3 bases and V by 5 bases; bases with no gene match: 8. Germline values: CDR1 MDHEN, CDR2 SYDVKM. The CDR3 has 16 amino acids. The CDR3 nucleotides are TGTGCCAGCAGTCCGTCAGGACAGGGGTTCAATCAGCCCCAGCATTTT. This gives the protein CASSPSGQGFNQPQHF.

The rearrangement joins TRBV5-6 to TRBJ2-7; 9 nucleotides agree with TRBD2. The ends lost 1 base at V and 4 bases at J; junction bases unmatched: 3. Germline CDR1 SGHDT, CDR2 YYEEEE. The CDR3 is made up of 14 amino acids. This CDR3 is CASSLILAGYEQYF. Here the CDR3 DNA reads TGTGCCAGCAGCTTGATCCTAGCGGGATACGAGCAGTACTTC.

The chain is built from TRBV7-9 and TRBJ1-2, with D possibly TRBD1 on 6 matching bases. Germline-derived CDR1 and CDR2 are SEHNR and FQNEAQ (reference sequence). The germline V and J ends were trimmed by 5 bases and 3 bases, with 13 bases remaining between them. There are 14 residues in the CDR3. CDR3 in DNA: TGTGCCAGCAGCCGAATAGGGGGTTACTATGGCTACACCTTC. Translation gives CASSRIGGYYGYTF.

This clone was seen a single time. The V call is TRBV6-2 or TRBV6-3, the J call TRBJ2-2; 10 bases fit TRBD2. This CDR3 region has 15 residues. Germline CDR1 is MNHEY and CDR2 is SVGEGT. V was pared by 6 bases and J by 4 bases, with 5 bases of the junction left unmatched. The CDR3 sequence is CASRPSGGGTGELFF. The CDR3, as DNA: TGTGCCAGCAGGCCTAGCGGGGGTGGCACCGGGGAGCTGTTTTTT.

The V and J genes are TRBV7-3 and TRBJ2-7, with D unclear. Trimming left V 5 bases short and J 6 bases short, with 17 bases between. This CDR3 contains 14 residues. Germline V CDR1 and CDR2: SGHTA, FQGTGA. CDR3 residues: CASSLPTRASEQYF. Here the CDR3 DNA reads TGTGCCAGCAGCCTCCCGACTCGAGCTAGCGAGCAGTACTTC.

This sequence joins TRBV14 and TRBJ2-7, with 7 positions matching TRBD1. Germline V lookup: CDR1 SGHDN, CDR2 FVKESK. The V and J ends lost 4 bases and 4 bases, in that order; junction bases with no gene match: 7. This CDR3 contains 14 residues. CDR3 bases: TGTGCCAGCAGCCGAGGGACAGACTTTTACGAGCAGTACTTC. As protein: CASSRGTDFYEQYF.

V gene TRBV15 combines with J gene TRBJ1-5; D ambiguous. Between the trimmed V and J ends, which lost 0 bases and 3 bases, there was a span of 12 bases. This CDR3 is 16 amino acids long. CDR1 and CDR2 (germline): LNHNV, YYDKDF (reference sequence). The CDR3 is CATSRDTAGVNQPQHF. CDR3 nucleotide sequence: TGTGCCACCAGCAGAGACACAGCAGGCGTCAATCAGCCCCAGCATTTT.

In DNA, the CDR3 is TGTGCCAGCAGCGTCCGAGGGAACACCGGGGAGCTGTTTTTT. Translating gives CASSVRGNTGELFF. V usage is TRBV11-3 and J usage is TRBJ2-2, with D hard to call. The CDR3 runs 14 residues. The V gene's germline CDR1 is SGHNT and CDR2 YENEEA. Trimming pared 5 bases from V and 1 base from J, leaving 8 bases between.

This clone has only one observation. The chain uses TRBV18 and TRBJ2-7, with D possibly matching TRBD1 (6 bases). Looked up from germline, CDR1 is KGHSH and CDR2 is LQKENI. The V end lost 0 bases, the J end lost 5 bases, and 17 bases lay between the germline ends. The CDR3 spans 16 residues. This CDR3 reads CASSPPTTGRLHEQYF. In nucleotides, the CDR3 is TGTGCCAGCTCACCACCGACAACAGGGAGATTACACGAGCAGTACTTC.